These 10 T cell receptor beta chains were all obtained from the same sample, sequenced in a study of molecular identifiers for immune sequencing clone quantification. One entry per CDR3 protein results from TCRdb running MiXCR on the PCR reads. The table includes some 100,000 distinct CDR3 sequences, roughly 38% detected once. Sequences were obtained from naive CD8+ T cells from blood, with Jurkat cell RNA spiked in. The subset here: FACS-sorted CD8+CD4-CCR7+CD45RA+ naive T cells. The receptors stem from a human donor in good health. Some libraries in this study had Jurkat cell RNA spiked in.

This clonotype was detected once. The chain uses TRBV11-3 and TRBJ2-1; D is uncertain. The germline gives CDR1 SGHNT, CDR2 YENEEA. Trimming removed 5 bases at V and 6 bases at J, with 14 bases between. The CDR3 totals 14 residues. The CDR3 reads CASSTRSGRNEQFF. CDR3 in DNA: TGTGCCAGCAGCACCCGGTCAGGACGCAATGAGCAGTTCTTC.

Points on this clonotype: Since a much larger clone is just one base distant, this may be a read error. The chain's CDR3 is CAISERDRNEILFF. In DNA, the CDR3 is TGTGCCATCAGTGAGCGGGACCGGAATGAAATACTGTTTTTT. The chain uses TRBV10-3 and TRBJ1-4, with D maybe TRBD1 (5 bases). The CDR3 has 14 residues. In germline, CDR1 is ENHRY, CDR2 SYGVKD.

This clonotype was recorded once. J is TRBJ2-1 and V is TRBV28; 16 bases line up with TRBD2. The J call may be faulty, since TRBJ2-7 better matches the DNA end. This CDR3 comprises 17 residues. Germline-derived CDR1 and CDR2 are MDHEN and SYDVKM. The CDR3 protein is CASRTGLAGGPGNAQYF. The CDR3 DNA sequence: TGTGCCAGCAGAACGGGACTAGCGGGAGGGCCAGGGAATGCGCAGTACTTC.

With regard to this clonotype: A single base separates this from a much larger clone, so it may be a read error. The chain is built from TRBV20-1 and TRBJ2-3; D might be TRBD1 (5 bases). CDR1 and CDR2 from the germline V gene are DFQATT and SNEGSKA (reference sequence). The CDR3 runs 12 residues. This CDR3 reads CSASKDTDTHYF. CDR3 in DNA: TGCAGTGCTAGCAAGGACACAGATACGCATTATTTT.

The chain has TRBV19 and TRBJ2-7, with a tentative D call TRBD2 (6 bases). Germline V gene sequence: CDR1 LNHDA, CDR2 SQIVND (reference sequence). V was shortened by 5 bases and J by 0 bases, with 14 bases between the two germline ends. The CDR3 is 15 amino acids. The CDR3 spells CASSPGTESSYEQYF. The CDR3 coding sequence is TGTGCCAGTAGTCCGGGGACTGAGAGCTCCTACGAGCAGTACTTC.

For this clonotype: With a much larger clone just one base away, this may be a read error. A read error is likely, as this CDR3 ends without the conserved phenylalanine or tryptophan. The chain employs TRBV7-2 and TRBJ2-7; D could derive from TRBD1 or TRBD2 (5 bases each). The CDR3 extends over 15 amino acids. Trimming pared 3 bases from V and 0 bases from J, leaving 12 bases between. Germline assignment: CDR1 SGHTA and CDR2 FQGNSA. The CDR3 here is CASSLARDPSYEQYI. The DNA of the CDR3 is TGTGCCAGCAGCTTGGCCCGGGACCCCTCCTACGAGCAGTACATC.

Ten or more counts support this clonotype. The J gene is TRBJ2-3, the V gene TRBV28; 7 bases are a match to TRBD1. The CDR3 is made up of 15 amino acids. The germline V gene has CDR1 MDHEN and CDR2 SYDVKM. V was pared by 6 bases and J by 4 bases, with 10 bases of the junction left unmatched. Here the CDR3 DNA reads TGTGCCAGCAGCGCGCCAACAGGGGTATCAGATACGCAGTATTTT. Translating it yields CASSAPTGVSDTQYF.

The V and J genes are TRBV28 and TRBJ2-1; possibly TRBD2 for D (6 bases). V was shortened by 5 bases and J by 7 bases, with 9 bases between the two germline ends. CDR3 size: 12 residues. Germline-derived CDR1 and CDR2 are MDHEN and SYDVKM. CDR3 nucleotides: TGTGCCAGCAGTCGGAGCGGGAATGAGCAGTTCTTC. It specifies CASSRSGNEQFF. The entire variable domain, with the rest obtained from reference TRBV28 and TRBJ2-1, is as follows: DVKVTQSSRYLVKRTGEKVFLECVQDMDHENMFWYRQDPGLGLRLIYFSYDVKMKEKGDIPEGYSVSREKKERFSLILESASTNQTSMYLCASSRSGNEQFFGPGTRLTVL.

This clonotype was picked up a small number of times. The CDR3 nucleotides are TGTGCCAGCAGTGACCTCACGACAGGGGATAGCAATCAGCCCCAGCATTTT. It translates to CASSDLTTGDSNQPQHF. The chain links TRBV12-3 or TRBV12-4 to TRBJ1-5; 8 nucleotides align to TRBD1. CDR3 length: 17 amino acids. J lost 0 bases, V lost 5 bases, and 9 bases had no gene match.

A word on this clonotype: Because the CDR3 is missing its conserved closing phenylalanine or tryptophan, this is likely a read error. The V call is TRBV3-1, the J call TRBJ2-2; no definite D call. Looked up from germline, CDR1 is LGHDT and CDR2 is YNNKEL (reference sequence). This CDR3 spans 13 amino acids. The CDR3 loop reads CACSLENAGELFY. The CDR3 DNA reads TGTGCCTGCAGCCTCGAAAACGCCGGGGAGCTGTTTTAT.